This TCR beta chain was sequenced in a study of T cell responses to AZD1222 COVID-19 vaccine. Findings and limits, study-wide: The study sampled repertoires only after the peak T cell response. Nearly half of spike-specific TCRs reportedly target variant regions that are unmutated in the B.1.351 and B.1.1.7 variants. Donors were mostly white British, more females; clonal diversity possibly underestimated. Spike-specific TCRs gained breadth and depth after people received two AZD1222 doses.

A note on this clone: Its antigen is unidentified.

TCRdb keeps only in-frame clones here, not all; method: immunoSEQ multiplex PCR. The data contain about 120,000 clones, 80% to 90% of them singletons. Germline values: CDR1 MNHEY, CDR2 SVGAGI. The CDR3 loop spans 11 amino acids. Trimming removed 8 bases at V and 5 bases at J, with 9 bases between. The receptor was derived from an adult in good health. The chain is built from TRBV6-5 and TRBJ1-1; weak D call: TRBD1 (5 bases). Material: peripheral blood, obtained on day 0 of AZD1222 vaccination. As DNA, the CDR3 is TGTGCCAGCGCGGGGGGGACTGAAGCTTTCTTT. This translates into CASAGGTEAFF.